This T cell receptor beta chain was captured in a study of PD-1 blockade in classical Hodgkin lymphoma (dated by TCRdb to 2018 to 2020). For the study in its entirety: Nivolumab dosing was 3 mg/kg intravenously every 2 weeks, continuing until either disease progression or unacceptable toxicity. The study used TCR beta sequencing and CyTOF to define a peripheral blood immune signature of response to PD-1 blockade in classical Hodgkin lymphoma. Broad study findings and their caveats: Newly diagnosed patients were reported to have lower baseline TCR diversity than healthy donors, and relapsed/refractory patients were reported to have lower baseline TCR diversity still. The study covered only a single clinical trial cohort, and the causes of the repertoire differences, possibly disease activity or prior therapy, were still not defined. CD4+ but not CD8+ TCR diversity rose significantly by C4D1 (p=0.0027 vs p=0.16), most apparent in complete responders (p=0.02). Baseline diversity similar to that of newly diagnosed patients was observed in trial patients achieving complete response, whereas significantly lower diversity was observed in partial responders and progressors. Diversity was lower in patients who began nivolumab less than 1 year after ASCT, so these patients were left out of later analyses to avoid confounding by immune reconstitution.

The Qiagen DNeasy kit was used to extract genomic DNA both from unsorted PBMCs and from the negatively selected CD4+ and CD8+ fractions. TCR beta CDR3 regions were amplified by immunoSEQ multiplex PCR using primers annealing to V and J segments. A synthetic immune receptor repertoire was used to minimize amplification bias, and any residual bias was removed computationally once sequencing was done. Per the source publication's procedure: Custom Python scripts were used to quantify repertoire diversity as the Shannon entropy index. Unsorted, CD4+ and CD8+ repertoires were analyzed separately, except in combined analyses where CD4+ and CD8+ sequences were merged in silico. Clonal expansion was defined as at least a 2-fold frequency increase after treatment relative to C1D1, with a pseudocount of 0.5 for undetected baseline clones. Singleton clones were defined as clones with 0 or 1 copy at C1D1, and non-singleton clones were defined as clones with 2 or more copies. By matching protein sequences in sorted samples from the same patient, clones expanded in unsorted samples were annotated as CD4+, CD8+ or unknown. Diversity changes from C1D1 to C4D1 were tested in paired samples using Wilcoxon tests. TCRdb re-hosts the immuneACCESS table, in-frame sequences only. Its copies lack some clones; in the studies checked, an unresolved V gene accounts for under half of them, and the cause for the rest is not known. That table gives V, J and clone size, and the DNA gave D and trimming. Present in this sample are 29,000 or so clones, about 71% of which were seen just once. More than 2.5% of the sample goes to the ten largest clones.

Comments on this clone: No cognate antigen has been identified for it. There are no base qualities to consult, and no much larger clone falls within one base.

The CDR3 goes from the cysteine to the phenylalanine over 15 residues. Kept here is only the CDR3 DNA, which spans 45 bases and is read in frame from base 1. V and J are truncated by 1 base and 4 bases respectively, leaving an intervening sequence of 13 bases. CDR1 SEHNR and CDR2 FQNEAQ were looked up in the germline V gene (reference sequence). The intended sense of this specimen's time point label: cycle 2 day 1 (C2D1) of nivolumab. Every trial patient had relapsed after autologous stem cell transplantation, and cohorts A, B and C differed in prior brentuximab vedotin exposure. The trial cohort was composed of about 58 patients with relapsed/refractory classical Hodgkin lymphoma, for whom complete response, partial response or progressive disease was recorded as best overall response. Trial patients were treated with single-agent nivolumab in the multi-cohort phase II CheckMate 205 trial. An independent review committee assessed best overall response using the 2007 International Working Group response criteria. Trial PBMCs were collected immediately before nivolumab initiation (C1D1) and during therapy at cycle 2 day 1 and cycle 4 day 1. Peripheral blood was collected in 8 mL Vacutainer Cell Preparation Tubes, from which PBMCs were isolated by centrifugation and then cryopreserved.

The specimen comprised peripheral blood mononuclear cells (PBMCs), sampled before the second cycle of nivolumab. The clonotype originates from a human donor with classical Hodgkin lymphoma. The V and J genes are TRBV7-9 and TRBJ1-2, with no D gene named confidently. The bases read TGTGCCAGCAGCTTAGTTTCCAGGCTAGGCTATGGCTACACCTTC. This encodes CASSLVSRLGYGYTF. The CDR3, completed at both ends by the reference TRBV7-9 and TRBJ1-2 genes, gives the full variable domain DTGVSQNPRHKITKRGQNVTFRCDPISEHNRLYWYRQTLGQGPEFLTYFQNEAQLEKSRLLSDRFSAERPKGSFSTLEIQRTEQGDSAMYLCASSLVSRLGYGYTFGSGTRLTVV.